Included here is one TCR beta chain sequence, with context. What it binds is unknown. This record comes from a study of OX40 agonist ivuxolimab in advanced cancers. The study, taken as a whole, reports: Averaged across samples, CD8+ T cells carried more expanded clones than CD4+ did. A proportion of nonresponders additionally exhibited low normalized T-cell clonal expansion.

Method: immunoSEQ multiplex PCR; TCRdb's copy keeps in-frame clones and lacks some. The sample contains 70,000 to 95,000 clones, around 88% of which appear only once. CDR1 is SGHNT and CDR2 is YYREEE in the germline V gene (reference sequence). The CDR3 contains 13 residues. V shed 0 bases and J shed 4 bases, with 7 bases lying between them. The chain is built from TRBV5-4 and TRBJ1-1; no definite D call. This clonotype originated in an adult with an advanced solid tumor such as melanoma, head and neck, liver or kidney cancer. The specimen was CD4+ or CD8+ T cells sorted from blood, collected in a trial of the OX40 agonist ivuxolimab. DNA for the CDR3: TGTGCCAGCAGCTTGGCTGGGAGCACTGAAGCTTTCTTT. Its translation is CASSLAGSTEAFF.